Presented here are 19 T cell receptor beta chains from one specimen sequenced in a study of sequential checkpoint blockade in melanoma. Produced via immunoSEQ multiplex PCR; TCRdb's table is partial and in-frame only. The data contain around 34,000 clones, approximately 82% of them singletons. The treatment is: randomized to nivolumab then ipilimumab (arm A) or the reverse (arm B). Sequences were derived from CD8+ T cells sorted from blood (inferred from file names), sampled from a patient given nivolumab and ipilimumab in sequence. The receptors shown here come from a human donor with melanoma.

The V and J genes are TRBV4-1 and TRBJ1-5; TRBD1 agrees at 8 bases. The CDR3 is 14 amino acids. J gave up 6 bases and V 2 bases, and 3 bases lay outside the gene matches. Germline V gene data show CDR1 as MGHRA and CDR2 as YSYEKL. CDR3 coding DNA: TGCGCCAGCAGCCAAAGGACAGGGACTCAGCCCCAGCATTTT. Translated, it gives CASSQRTGTQPQHF.

The chain combines TRBV27 with TRBJ1-5, with D maybe TRBD1 (6 bases). Trimming stripped 4 bases from V and 2 bases from J, with 12 bases between. CDR3 size: 15 residues. Germline V gene lookup returns CDR1 MNHEY and CDR2 SMNVEV (reference sequence). In DNA form, the CDR3 reads TGTGCCAGCAGTTCAGGGGTACGTGGCAATCAGCCCCAGCATTTT. It is translated as CASSSGVRGNQPQHF.

The rearrangement links TRBV9 to TRBJ2-5; 11 bases are a match to TRBD1. After removal of 3 bases from V and 5 bases from J, the junction contained 9 bases not matched to a gene. The CDR3 spans 16 residues. Germline lookup yields CDR1 SGDLS and CDR2 YYNGEE. CDR3 amino acids: CASSDGQGAGQETQYF. The CDR3 DNA sequence: TGTGCCAGCAGCGACGGACAGGGGGCCGGCCAGGAGACCCAGTACTTC.

The V call is TRBV6-6, the J call TRBJ1-5; no reliable D call. The CDR3 loop spans 13 amino acids. V lost 2 bases and J lost 7, with 9 bases in between. Germline V gene lookup returns CDR1 MNHNY and CDR2 SVGAGI (reference sequence). This CDR3 is CASSYGPLQPQHF. As DNA, the CDR3 is TGTGCCAGCAGTTACGGGCCCCTCCAGCCCCAGCATTTT.

The gene calls are TRBV7-6 and TRBJ2-7; TRBD2 aligns across 8 bases. V lost 5 bases and J lost 4; bases outside the gene matches: 7. This CDR3 is built from 14 residues. In germline, CDR1 is SGHVS, CDR2 FNYEAQ. CDR3 in DNA: TGTGCCAGCAGCCCCCGGGGGGGGCCTTACGAGCAGTACTTC. As protein: CASSPRGGPYEQYF.

This clone was recorded only once. The gene calls are TRBV2 and TRBJ1-5, with 8 nucleotides matching TRBD1. The CDR3 covers 15 residues. Germline CDR1 SNHLY, CDR2 FYNNEI. Trimming at V came to 1 base and at J to 6 bases, leaving 5 bases not matched to a gene. The chain's CDR3 is CASSEVRGLVQPQHF. For the CDR3, the DNA is TGTGCCAGCAGTGAAGTCAGGGGGCTGGTTCAGCCCCAGCATTTT.

V gene TRBV6-4 combines with J gene TRBJ2-3, with 9 nucleotides matching TRBD1. V gave up 3 bases and J gave up 5 bases; unmatched junction bases: 6. The germline CDR1 and CDR2 sequences are MRHNA and SNTAGT. The CDR3 is made up of 15 amino acids. This CDR3 reads CASSERTGVRDTQYF. The CDR3 nucleotides read TGTGCCAGCAGTGAAAGGACAGGGGTCCGAGATACGCAGTATTTT.

V and J are TRBV29-1 and TRBJ2-5; D may be TRBD1 (6 bases). With 8 bases removed from V and 5 bases from J, the gap between germline ends came to 18 bases. CDR3 length equals 13 residues. Germline V gene lookup returns CDR1 SQVTM and CDR2 ANQGSEA. The CDR3 DNA reads TGCAGCCTCCGGACAGCGATAGGGGAGACCCAGTACTTC. Encoded protein: CSLRTAIGETQYF.

The chain joins TRBV7-3 to TRBJ2-3, with 7 bases fitting TRBD1. The germline CDR1 and CDR2 sequences are SGHTA and FQGTGA. V dropped 5 bases and J dropped 1; count of bases not matched to a gene: 6. The CDR3 runs 15 residues. The CDR3 protein is CASSGYGQGTDTQYF. CDR3 bases: TGTGCCAGCAGCGGTTACGGACAGGGCACAGATACGCAGTATTTT. The whole variable domain, filled in from reference TRBV7-3 and TRBJ2-3, reads GAGVSQTPSNKVTEKGKYVELRCDPISGHTALYWYRQSLGQGPEFLIYFQGTGAADDSGLPNDRFFAVRPEGSVSTLKIQRTERGDSAVYLCASSGYGQGTDTQYFGPGTRLTVL.

The V call is TRBV27, the J call TRBJ2-1; 10 bases map to TRBD2. The CDR3 sequence is 16 residues long. CDR1 and CDR2 (germline): MNHEY, SMNVEV (reference sequence). The J segment lost 4 bases and the V segment lost 5 bases, leaving 8 bases of the junction unmatched. CDR3 DNA: TGTGCCAGCAGTAGACTAGCGGGCCCCCGTTACAATGAGCAGTTCTTC. Protein product: CASSRLAGPRYNEQFF.

A remark on this clone: At one end, the junction sequence differs from germline, possibly due to a read error. This sample also contains other DNA sequences that code for the same CDR3. The V call is TRBV14, the J call TRBJ1-2; perhaps TRBD1 as D (6 bases). In germline, CDR1 is SGHDN, CDR2 FVKESK. There are 13 residues in the CDR3. The CDR3 DNA is TGTGCCAGTAGCCTGGGACAAGACTATGGCTACACCTTC. It specifies CASSLGQDYGYTF.

This clone was observed a few times. The chain employs TRBV19 and TRBJ2-7, with D possibly TRBD1 on 6 matching bases. Germline assignment: CDR1 LNHDA and CDR2 SQIVND (reference sequence). The CDR3 sequence is 13 residues long. V was shortened by 5 bases and J by 1 base, with 9 bases between the two germline ends. The CDR3 nucleotides read TGTGCCAGTAGTGGGGACATGTCCTACGAGCAGTACTTC. This gives the protein CASSGDMSYEQYF.

This clone was observed a single time. The V call is TRBV5-1, the J call TRBJ2-7; weak D call: TRBD1 (5 bases). Germline V gene lookup returns CDR1 SGHRS and CDR2 YFSETQ. The CDR3 contains 13 residues. Trimming pared 0 bases from V and 5 bases from J, leaving 9 bases between. The CDR3 loop is CASSLAKGNEQYF. CDR3 DNA sequence: TGCGCCAGCAGCTTGGCCAAGGGGAACGAGCAGTACTTC. Drawing the rest from reference TRBV5-1 and TRBJ2-7, the complete variable domain is KAGVTQTPRYLIKTRGQQVTLSCSPISGHRSVSWYQQTPGQGLQFLFEYFSETQRNKGNFPGRFSGRQFSNSRSEMNVSTLELGDSALYLCASSLAKGNEQYFGPGTRLTVT.

The V call is TRBV7-3, the J call TRBJ2-3; maybe TRBD2 (6 bases). Germline CDR1 and CDR2: SGHTA and FQGTGA. V dropped 5 bases and J dropped 2 bases, with 14 bases sitting between them. The CDR3 totals 15 residues. The CDR3 DNA reads as TGTGCCAGCAGCGCGACGGGAGCGCCCACAGATACGCAGTATTTT. Translated: CASSATGAPTDTQYF.

The genes are TRBV4-2 and TRBJ2-7; tentative D call: TRBD1 (5 bases). The CDR3 spans 15 residues. Germline assignment: CDR1 LGHNA and CDR2 YNFKEQ. V lost 1 base and J lost 5, with 15 bases in between. CDR3 loop: CASSQAARVLDEQYF. In DNA, the CDR3 is TGTGCCAGCAGCCAAGCGGCCAGGGTCCTTGACGAGCAGTACTTC.

This clone was detected once. This sequence joins TRBV15 and TRBJ2-7; no definite D call. The ends were cut back, 0 bases at V and 4 bases at J, with 10 bases in the middle. Germline loops: CDR1 LNHNV, CDR2 YYDKDF (reference sequence). CDR3 length equals 14 residues. The CDR3: CATSRELADYEQYF. In DNA, the CDR3 is TGTGCCACCAGCAGAGAGCTGGCCGATTACGAGCAGTACTTC.

This chain connects TRBV19 to TRBJ1-5; unclear D gene. The ends were cut back, 3 bases at V and 8 bases at J, with 14 bases in the middle. Germline V gives CDR1 LNHDA, CDR2 SQIVND (reference sequence). The CDR3 spans 14 residues. This chain's CDR3 is CASSIGLGFKPQHF. CDR3 nucleotides: TGTGCCAGTAGTATCGGACTGGGGTTTAAGCCCCAGCATTTT.

This rearrangement joins TRBV15 to TRBJ2-5, with D possibly TRBD1 on 6 matching bases. The DNA matches TRBJ2-7 better at its end, which makes the J call doubtful. CDR1 is LNHNV and CDR2 is YYDKDF in the germline V gene (reference sequence). This CDR3 contains 15 residues. CDR3 in amino acids: CATSSHRVPVYEQYF. CDR3 nucleotides: TGTGCCACCAGCAGCCACAGGGTCCCAGTGTACGAGCAGTACTTC.

The chain has TRBV7-8 and TRBJ1-4; the match to TRBD1 covers 7 bases. The CDR3 has 14 residues. V was pared by 1 base and J by 6 bases, with 2 bases of the junction left unmatched. CDR1 is SGHVS, CDR2 FQNEAQ, per germline. The CDR3 DNA reads as TGTGCCAGCAGCTTAGAGACAGGGTATGAAAAACTGTTTTTT. It translates to CASSLETGYEKLFF.